The present entry profiles one T cell receptor (beta chain) with its context. Its antigen is not identified. The entry originates in a study of cytomegalovirus exposure and HLA in healthy donors. The primer mix had 60 Vbeta and 13 Jbeta primers. Only in-frame clones appear in the TCRdb table, and some are missing; sequencing was by immunoSEQ multiplex PCR. The sample has some 150,000 clones, about 80% seen once. General study results and limits: Researchers counted 150 to 200 TCR beta chains as cytomegalovirus-associated. Per published accounts, TCR beta sequences correctly predicted the HLA-A and HLA-B alleles of most subjects.

The CDR3 covers 15 residues. Unmatched junction bases numbered 8, after V lost 5 bases and J lost 3 bases. The germline V gene has CDR1 SGDLS and CDR2 YYNGEE. The rearrangement joins TRBV9 to TRBJ1-1; 9 positions agree with TRBD1. The receptor's source is a woman in her thirties in good health and CMV-seropositive. The specimen was PBMCs. DNA for the CDR3: TGTGCCAGCAGTTCCCAGACAGGGGGGTACACTGAAGCTTTCTTT. This sequence encodes CASSSQTGGYTEAFF.